This T cell receptor beta chain was profiled in a study of control samples from healthy donors and cancer patients (dated by TCRdb to between 2020 and 2021). From the cysteine up to the phenylalanine, the CDR3 has a length of 13 residues. Kept here is only the CDR3 DNA, which spans 39 bases and is read in frame from base 1. In the germline V gene (reference sequence), CDR1 corresponds to SGHNT and CDR2 to YYREEE. Clipping removes 7 bases from V and 1 base from J, with 5 as the unmatched junction base count. The library was obtained by the immunoSEQ multiplex PCR assay. The immuneACCESS repertoire file appears here via TCRdb, limited to in-frame rearrangements. These files lack a portion of the clones; in checked studies, under half of the deficit traces to unresolved V genes, and the cause of the others is not known. The sample table holds 90,000 to 150,000 clones, of which just over 90% were seen once. The biggest ten clones account for less than 9.5% of the sample.

This clone was seen a handful of times. It has no known antigen specificity. The input lacks base qualities; no much larger clone sits a single base away. The rearrangement combines TRBV5-4 with TRBJ2-7; TRBD1 aligns with 7 central bases. Sequenced: blood. The clonotype comes from a woman aged 18-30 years in good health. The nucleotides are TGTGCCAGCGGGAACAGGGGATCCTACGAGCAGTACTTC. Its protein reads: CASGNRGSYEQYF.